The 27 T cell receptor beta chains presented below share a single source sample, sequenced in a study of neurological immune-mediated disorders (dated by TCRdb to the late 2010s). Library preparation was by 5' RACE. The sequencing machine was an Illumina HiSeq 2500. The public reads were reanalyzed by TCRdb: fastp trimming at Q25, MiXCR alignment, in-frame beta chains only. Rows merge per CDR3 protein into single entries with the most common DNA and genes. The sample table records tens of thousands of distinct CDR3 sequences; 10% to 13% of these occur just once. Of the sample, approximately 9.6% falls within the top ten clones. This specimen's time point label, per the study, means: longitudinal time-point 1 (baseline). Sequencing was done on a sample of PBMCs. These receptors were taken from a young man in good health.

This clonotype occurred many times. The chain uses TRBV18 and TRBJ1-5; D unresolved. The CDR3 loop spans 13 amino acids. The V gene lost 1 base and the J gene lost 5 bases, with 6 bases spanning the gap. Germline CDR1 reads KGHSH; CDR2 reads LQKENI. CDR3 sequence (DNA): TGTGCCAGCTCACCACTTCCCTATCAGCCCCAGCATTTT. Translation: CASSPLPYQPQHF.

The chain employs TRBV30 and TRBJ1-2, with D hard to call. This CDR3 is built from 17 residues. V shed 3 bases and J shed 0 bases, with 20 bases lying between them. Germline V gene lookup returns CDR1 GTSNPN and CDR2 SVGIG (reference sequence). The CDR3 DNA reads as TGTGCCTGGAGCGAGACTCGGACCTGGGCCCCTAACTATGGCTACACCTTC. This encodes CAWSETRTWAPNYGYTF.

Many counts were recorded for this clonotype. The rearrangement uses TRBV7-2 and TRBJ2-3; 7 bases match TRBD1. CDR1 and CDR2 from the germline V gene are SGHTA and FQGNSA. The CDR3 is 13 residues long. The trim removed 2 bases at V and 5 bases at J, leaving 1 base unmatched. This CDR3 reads CASSLRQGDTQYF. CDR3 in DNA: TGTGCCAGCAGCTTAAGACAGGGAGATACGCAGTATTTT. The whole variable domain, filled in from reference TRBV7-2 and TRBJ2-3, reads GAGVSQSPSNKVTEKGKDVELRCDPISGHTALYWYRQSLGQGLEFLIYFQGNSAPDKSGLPSDRFSAERTGGSVSTLTIQRTQQEDSAVYLCASSLRQGDTQYFGPGTRLTVL.

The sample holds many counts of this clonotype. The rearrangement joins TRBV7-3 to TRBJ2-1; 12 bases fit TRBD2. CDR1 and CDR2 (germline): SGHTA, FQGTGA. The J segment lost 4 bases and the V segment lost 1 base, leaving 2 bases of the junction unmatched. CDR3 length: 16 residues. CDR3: CASSLNGLAGYNEQFF. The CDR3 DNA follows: TGTGCCAGCAGCTTAAATGGACTAGCGGGGTACAATGAGCAGTTCTTC.

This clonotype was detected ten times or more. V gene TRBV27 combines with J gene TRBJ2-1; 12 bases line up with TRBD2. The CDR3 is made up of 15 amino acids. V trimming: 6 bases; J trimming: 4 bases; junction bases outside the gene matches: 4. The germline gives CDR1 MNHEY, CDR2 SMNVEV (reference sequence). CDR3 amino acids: CASSGLAGRYNEQFF. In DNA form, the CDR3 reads TGTGCCAGCAGCGGACTAGCGGGAAGGTACAATGAGCAGTTCTTC.

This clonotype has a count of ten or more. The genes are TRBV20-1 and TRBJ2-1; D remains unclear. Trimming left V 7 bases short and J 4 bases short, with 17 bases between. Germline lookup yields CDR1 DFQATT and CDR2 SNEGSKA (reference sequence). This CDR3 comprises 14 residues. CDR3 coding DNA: TGCAGTGTCTGTGCGGATACGAATTACAATGAGCAGTTCTTC. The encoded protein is CSVCADTNYNEQFF.

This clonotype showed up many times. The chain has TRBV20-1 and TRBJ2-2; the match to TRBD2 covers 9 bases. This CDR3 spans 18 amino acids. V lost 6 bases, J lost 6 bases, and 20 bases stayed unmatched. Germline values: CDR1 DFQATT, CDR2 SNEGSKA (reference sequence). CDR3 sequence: CSATGTLGVAGVAGELFF. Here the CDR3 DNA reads TGCAGTGCAACAGGAACGTTGGGAGTAGCGGGAGTTGCCGGGGAGCTGTTTTTT.

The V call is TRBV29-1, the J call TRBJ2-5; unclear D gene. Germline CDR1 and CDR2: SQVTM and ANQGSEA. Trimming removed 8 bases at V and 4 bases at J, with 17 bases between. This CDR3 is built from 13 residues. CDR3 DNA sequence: TGCAGCATTGGGGTCGACGCCGGAGAGACCCAGTACTTC. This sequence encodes CSIGVDAGETQYF.

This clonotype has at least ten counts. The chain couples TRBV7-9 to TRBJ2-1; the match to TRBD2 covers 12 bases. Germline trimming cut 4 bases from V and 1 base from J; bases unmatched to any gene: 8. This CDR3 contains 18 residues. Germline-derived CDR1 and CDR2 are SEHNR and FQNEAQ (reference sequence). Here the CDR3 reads CASSSRTSGNPSYNEQFF. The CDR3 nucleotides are TGTGCCAGCAGCTCAAGGACTAGCGGGAACCCTTCCTACAATGAGCAGTTCTTC.

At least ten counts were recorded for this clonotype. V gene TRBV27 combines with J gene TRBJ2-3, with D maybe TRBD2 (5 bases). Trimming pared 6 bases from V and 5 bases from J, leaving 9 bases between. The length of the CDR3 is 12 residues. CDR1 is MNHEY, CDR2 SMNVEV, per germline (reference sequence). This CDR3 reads CASSLLGDTQYF. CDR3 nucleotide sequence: TGTGCCAGCAGCTTACTAGGAGATACGCAGTATTTT.

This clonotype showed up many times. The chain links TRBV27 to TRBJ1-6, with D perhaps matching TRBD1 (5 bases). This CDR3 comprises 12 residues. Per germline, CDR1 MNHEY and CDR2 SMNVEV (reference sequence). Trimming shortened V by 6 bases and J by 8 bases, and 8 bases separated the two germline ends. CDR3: CASSRADSPLHF. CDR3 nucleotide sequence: TGTGCCAGCAGCAGGGCTGATTCACCCCTCCACTTT.

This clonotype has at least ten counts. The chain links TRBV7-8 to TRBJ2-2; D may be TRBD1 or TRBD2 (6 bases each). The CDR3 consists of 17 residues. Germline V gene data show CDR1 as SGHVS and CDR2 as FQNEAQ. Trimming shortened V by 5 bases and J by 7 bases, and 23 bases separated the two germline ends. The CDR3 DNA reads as TGTGCCAGCAGCCTAGGGGGGCCGGCAGGGGCGGTCGGGGAGCTGTTTTTT. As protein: CASSLGGPAGAVGELFF.

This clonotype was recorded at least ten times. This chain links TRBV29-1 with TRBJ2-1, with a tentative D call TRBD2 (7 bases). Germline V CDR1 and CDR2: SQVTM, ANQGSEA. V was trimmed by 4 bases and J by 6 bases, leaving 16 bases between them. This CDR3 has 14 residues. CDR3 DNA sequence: TGCAGCGTTGCCAGGTCCGGGGGGCTCAATGAGCAGTTCTTC. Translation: CSVARSGGLNEQFF.

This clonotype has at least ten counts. In DNA, the CDR3 is TGCAGTCCGGAGCGGACTAGCGGGAACAATGAGCAGTTCTTC. Translating it yields CSPERTSGNNEQFF. The V and J genes are TRBV20-1 and TRBJ2-1; 12 nucleotides align to TRBD2. Germline loops: CDR1 DFQATT, CDR2 SNEGSKA (reference sequence). V lost 8 bases to trimming and J lost 5 bases; unmatched junction nucleotides: 7. This CDR3 is 14 amino acids long.

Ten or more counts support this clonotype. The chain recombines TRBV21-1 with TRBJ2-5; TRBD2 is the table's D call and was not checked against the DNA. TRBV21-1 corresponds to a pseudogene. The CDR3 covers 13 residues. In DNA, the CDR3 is TGTGCCAGCCCCAGACTAGCGGTACGGACCCAGTACTTC. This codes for CASPRLAVRTQYF.

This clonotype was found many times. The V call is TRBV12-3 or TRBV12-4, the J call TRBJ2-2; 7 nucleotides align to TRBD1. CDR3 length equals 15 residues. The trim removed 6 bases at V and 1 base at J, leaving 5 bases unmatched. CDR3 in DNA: TGTGCCAGCAGAACCGGGACAGTGAACACCGGGGAGCTGTTTTTT. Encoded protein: CASRTGTVNTGELFF.

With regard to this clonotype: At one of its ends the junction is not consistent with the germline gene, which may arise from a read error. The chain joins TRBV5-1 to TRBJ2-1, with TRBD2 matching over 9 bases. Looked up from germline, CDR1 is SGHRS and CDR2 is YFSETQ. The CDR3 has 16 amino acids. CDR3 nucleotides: TGCGCCATCAGCTTGGGGGCGGGGGGGTCCTACAATGAGCAGTTCTTC. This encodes CAISLGAGGSYNEQFF.

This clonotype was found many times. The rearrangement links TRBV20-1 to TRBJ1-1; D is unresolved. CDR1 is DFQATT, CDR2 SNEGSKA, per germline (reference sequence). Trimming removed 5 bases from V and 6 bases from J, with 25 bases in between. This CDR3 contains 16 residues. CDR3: CSAPSASSPGIAEAFF. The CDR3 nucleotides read TGCAGTGCTCCTAGCGCGTCCAGCCCGGGGATTGCTGAAGCTTTCTTT.

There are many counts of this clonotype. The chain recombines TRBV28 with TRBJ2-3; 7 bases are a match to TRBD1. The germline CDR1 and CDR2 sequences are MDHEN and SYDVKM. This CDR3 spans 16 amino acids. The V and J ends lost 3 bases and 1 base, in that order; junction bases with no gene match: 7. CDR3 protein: CASSFSGGAGTDTQYF. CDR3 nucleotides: TGTGCCAGCAGTTTCTCAGGGGGTGCTGGCACAGATACGCAGTATTTT.

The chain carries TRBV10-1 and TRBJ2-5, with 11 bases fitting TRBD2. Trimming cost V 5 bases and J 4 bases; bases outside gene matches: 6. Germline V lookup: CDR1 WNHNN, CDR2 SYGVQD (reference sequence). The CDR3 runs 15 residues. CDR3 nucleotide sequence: TGCGCCAGCAGTAAGACCGGGACTAGCGGAGAGACCCAGTACTTC. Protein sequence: CASSKTGTSGETQYF.

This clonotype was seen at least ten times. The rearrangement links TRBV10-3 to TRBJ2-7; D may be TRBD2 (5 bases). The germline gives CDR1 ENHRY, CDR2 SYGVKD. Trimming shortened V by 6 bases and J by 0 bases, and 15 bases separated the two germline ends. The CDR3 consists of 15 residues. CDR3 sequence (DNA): TGTGCCATCAGCGACCCGGGGTTGGCCTCCTACGAGCAGTACTTC. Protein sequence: CAISDPGLASYEQYF.

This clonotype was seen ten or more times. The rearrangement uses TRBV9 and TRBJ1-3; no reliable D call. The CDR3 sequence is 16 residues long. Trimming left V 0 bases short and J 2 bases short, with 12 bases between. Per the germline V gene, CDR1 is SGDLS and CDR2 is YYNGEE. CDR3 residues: CASSVGGSLAGNTIYF. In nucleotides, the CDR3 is TGTGCCAGCAGCGTAGGAGGTTCCCTCGCTGGAAACACCATATATTTT. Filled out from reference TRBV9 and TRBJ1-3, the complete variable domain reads DSGVTQTPKHLITATGQRVTLRCSPRSGDLSVYWYQQSLDQGLQFLIQYYNGEERAKGNILERFSAQQFPDLHSELNLSSLELGDSALYFCASSVGGSLAGNTIYFGEGSWLTVV.

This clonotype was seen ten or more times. CDR3 bases: TGTGCCAGCAGCCAAGATATAGTGGGTGTATCTGAAGCTTTCTTT. Translated: CASSQDIVGVSEAFF. The rearrangement links TRBV3-1 to TRBJ1-1; D is undetermined. Deletions cut 0 bases from V and 6 bases from J, with 14 bases between. Germline values: CDR1 LGHDT, CDR2 YNNKEL (reference sequence). This CDR3 comprises 15 residues.

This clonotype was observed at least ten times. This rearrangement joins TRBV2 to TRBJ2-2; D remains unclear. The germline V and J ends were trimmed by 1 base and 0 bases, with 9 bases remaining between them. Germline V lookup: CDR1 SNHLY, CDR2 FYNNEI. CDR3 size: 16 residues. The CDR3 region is CASSEVADANTGELFF. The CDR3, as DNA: TGTGCCAGCAGTGAAGTTGCGGACGCGAACACCGGGGAGCTGTTTTTT. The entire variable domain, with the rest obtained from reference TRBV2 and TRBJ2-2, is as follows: EPEVTQTPSHQVTQMGQEVILRCVPISNHLYFYWYRQILGQKVEFLVSFYNNEISEKSEIFDDQFSVERPDGSNFTLKIRSTKLEDSAMYFCASSEVADANTGELFFGEGSRLTVL.

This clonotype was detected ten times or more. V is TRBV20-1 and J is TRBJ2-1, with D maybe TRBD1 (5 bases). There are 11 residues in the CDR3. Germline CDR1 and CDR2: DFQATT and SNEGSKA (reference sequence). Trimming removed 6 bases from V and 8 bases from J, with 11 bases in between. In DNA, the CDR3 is TGCAGTGCGCTGACAGTCGATGAGCAGTTCTTC. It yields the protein CSALTVDEQFF.

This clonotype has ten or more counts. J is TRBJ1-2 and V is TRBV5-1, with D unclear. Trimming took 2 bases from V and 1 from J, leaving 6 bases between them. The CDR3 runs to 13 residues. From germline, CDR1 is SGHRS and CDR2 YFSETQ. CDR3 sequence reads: CASSFAFNYGYTF. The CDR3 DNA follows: TGCGCCAGCAGCTTCGCATTTAACTATGGCTACACCTTC.

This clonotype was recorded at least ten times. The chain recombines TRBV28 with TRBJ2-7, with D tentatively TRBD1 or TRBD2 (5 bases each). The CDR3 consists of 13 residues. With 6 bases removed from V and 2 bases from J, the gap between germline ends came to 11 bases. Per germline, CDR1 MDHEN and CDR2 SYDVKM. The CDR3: CASSDRDPYEQYF. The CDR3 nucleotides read TGTGCCAGCAGCGACCGGGACCCCTACGAGCAGTACTTC.